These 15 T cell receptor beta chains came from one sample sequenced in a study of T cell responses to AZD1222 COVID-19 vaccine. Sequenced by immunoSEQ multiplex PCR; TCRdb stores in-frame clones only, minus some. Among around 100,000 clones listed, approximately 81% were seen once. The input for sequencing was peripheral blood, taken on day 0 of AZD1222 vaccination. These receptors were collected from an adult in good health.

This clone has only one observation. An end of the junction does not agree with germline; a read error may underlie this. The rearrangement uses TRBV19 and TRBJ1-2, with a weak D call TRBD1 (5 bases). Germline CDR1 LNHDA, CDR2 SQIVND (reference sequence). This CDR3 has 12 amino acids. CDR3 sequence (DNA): TGTGCCAGTAGTACAGGGTATTATGACTACACCTTC. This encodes CASSTGYYDYTF.

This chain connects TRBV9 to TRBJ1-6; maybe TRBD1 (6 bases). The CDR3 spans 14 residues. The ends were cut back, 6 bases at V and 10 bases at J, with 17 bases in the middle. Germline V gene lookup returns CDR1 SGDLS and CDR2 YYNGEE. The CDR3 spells CASTSEGGGSPLHF. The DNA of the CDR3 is TGTGCCAGCACCAGTGAGGGGGGAGGCTCACCCCTCCACTTT. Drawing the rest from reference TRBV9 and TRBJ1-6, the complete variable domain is DSGVTQTPKHLITATGQRVTLRCSPRSGDLSVYWYQQSLDQGLQFLIQYYNGEERAKGNILERFSAQQFPDLHSELNLSSLELGDSALYFCASTSEGGGSPLHFGNGTRLTVT.

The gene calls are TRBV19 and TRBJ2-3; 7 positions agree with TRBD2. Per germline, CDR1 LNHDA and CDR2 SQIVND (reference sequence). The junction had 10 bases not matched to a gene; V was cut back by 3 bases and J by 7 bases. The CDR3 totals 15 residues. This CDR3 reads CASSIRTRLPNTQYF. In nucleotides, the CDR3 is TGTGCCAGTAGTATCCGGACTAGACTACCAAATACGCAGTATTTT.

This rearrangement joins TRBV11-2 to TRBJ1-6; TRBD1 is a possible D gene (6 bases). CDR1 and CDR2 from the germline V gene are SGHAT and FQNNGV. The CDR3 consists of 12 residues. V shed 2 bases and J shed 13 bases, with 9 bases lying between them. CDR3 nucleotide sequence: TGTGCCAGCAGCTTAAATCAGGGGCCCCTCCACTTT. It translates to CASSLNQGPLHF. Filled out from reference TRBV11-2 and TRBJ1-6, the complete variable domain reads EAGVAQSPRYKIIEKRQSVAFWCNPISGHATLYWYQQILGQGPKLLIQFQNNGVVDDSQLPKDRFSAERLKGVDSTLKIQPAKLEDSAVYLCASSLNQGPLHFGNGTRLTVT.

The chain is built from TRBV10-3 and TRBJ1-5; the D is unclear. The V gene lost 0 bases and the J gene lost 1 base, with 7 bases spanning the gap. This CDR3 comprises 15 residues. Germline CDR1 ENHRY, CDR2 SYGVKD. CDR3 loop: CAISESRESNQPQHF. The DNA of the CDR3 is TGTGCCATCAGTGAGTCTAGGGAGAGCAATCAGCCCCAGCATTTT.

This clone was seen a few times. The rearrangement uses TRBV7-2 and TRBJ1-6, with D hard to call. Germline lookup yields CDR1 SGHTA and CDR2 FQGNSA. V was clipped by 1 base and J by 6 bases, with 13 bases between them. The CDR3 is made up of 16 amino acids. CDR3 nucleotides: TGTGCCAGCAGCTTAGGCTCCCTCAGGACTAATTCACCCCTCCACTTT. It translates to CASSLGSLRTNSPLHF. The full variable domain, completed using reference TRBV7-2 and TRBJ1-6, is GAGVSQSPSNKVTEKGKDVELRCDPISGHTALYWYRQSLGQGLEFLIYFQGNSAPDKSGLPSDRFSAERTGGSVSTLTIQRTQQEDSAVYLCASSLGSLRTNSPLHFGNGTRLTVT.

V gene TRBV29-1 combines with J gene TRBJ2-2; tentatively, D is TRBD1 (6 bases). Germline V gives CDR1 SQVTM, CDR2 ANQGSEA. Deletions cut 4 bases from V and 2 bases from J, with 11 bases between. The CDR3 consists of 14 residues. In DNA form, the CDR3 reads TGCAGCGTTGGTCGGACAGCTAACACCGGGGAGCTGTTTTTT. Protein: CSVGRTANTGELFF.

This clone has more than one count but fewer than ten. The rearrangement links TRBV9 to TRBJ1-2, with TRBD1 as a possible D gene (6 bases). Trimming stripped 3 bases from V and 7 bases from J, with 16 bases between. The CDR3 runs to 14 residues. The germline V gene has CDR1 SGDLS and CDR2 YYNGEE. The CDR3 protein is CASSGHTGSGGYTF. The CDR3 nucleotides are TGTGCCAGCAGCGGACATACAGGGTCCGGTGGCTACACCTTC.

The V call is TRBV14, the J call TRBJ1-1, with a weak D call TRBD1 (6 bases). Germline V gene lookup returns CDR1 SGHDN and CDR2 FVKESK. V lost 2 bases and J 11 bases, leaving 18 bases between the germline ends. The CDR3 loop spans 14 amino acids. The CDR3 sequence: CASSQSRGGLQAFF. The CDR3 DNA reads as TGTGCCAGCAGCCAAAGTAGGGGGGGCCTTCAGGCTTTCTTT.

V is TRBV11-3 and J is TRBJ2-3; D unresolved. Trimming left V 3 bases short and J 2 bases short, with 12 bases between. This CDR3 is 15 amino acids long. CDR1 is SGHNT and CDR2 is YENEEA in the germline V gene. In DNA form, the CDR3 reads TGTGCCAGCAGCTTTGAAACATCCTACACAGATACGCAGTATTTT. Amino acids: CASSFETSYTDTQYF.

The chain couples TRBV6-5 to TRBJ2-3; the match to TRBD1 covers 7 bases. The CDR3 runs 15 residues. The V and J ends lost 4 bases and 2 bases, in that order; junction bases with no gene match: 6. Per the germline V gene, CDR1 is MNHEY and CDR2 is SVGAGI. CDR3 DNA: TGTGCCAGCAGTTCGCGACAGGGCGCCACAGATACGCAGTATTTT. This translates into CASSSRQGATDTQYF.

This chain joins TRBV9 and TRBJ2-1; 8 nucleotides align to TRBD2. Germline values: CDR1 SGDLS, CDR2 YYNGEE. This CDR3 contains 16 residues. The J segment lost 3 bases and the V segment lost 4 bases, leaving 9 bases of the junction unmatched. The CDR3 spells CASSRGGRRDYNEQFF. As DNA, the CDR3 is TGTGCCAGCAGCCGGGGGGGCAGGCGGGACTACAATGAGCAGTTCTTC.

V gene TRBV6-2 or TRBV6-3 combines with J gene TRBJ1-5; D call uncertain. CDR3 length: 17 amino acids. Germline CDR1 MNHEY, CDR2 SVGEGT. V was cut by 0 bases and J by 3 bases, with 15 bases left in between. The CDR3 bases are TGTGCCAGCAGTTACTCGAGTGGGTCTTATTCCAATCAGCCCCAGCATTTT. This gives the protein CASSYSSGSYSNQPQHF.

The CDR3, as DNA: TGTGCCACCAGTGATGCCACTAGCACAGATACGCAGTATTTT. Its protein product is CATSDATSTDTQYF. The chain joins TRBV24-1 to TRBJ2-3, with D hard to call. This CDR3 comprises 14 residues. Trimming pared 3 bases from V and 0 bases from J, leaving 6 bases between. From germline, CDR1 is KGHDR and CDR2 SFDVKD.

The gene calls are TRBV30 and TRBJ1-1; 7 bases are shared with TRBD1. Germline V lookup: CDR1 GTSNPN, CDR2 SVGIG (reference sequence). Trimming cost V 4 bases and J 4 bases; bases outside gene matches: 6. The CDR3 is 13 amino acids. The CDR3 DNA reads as TGTGCCTGGACCCGACAGGGTTTCACTGAAGCTTTCTTT. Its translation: CAWTRQGFTEAFF.